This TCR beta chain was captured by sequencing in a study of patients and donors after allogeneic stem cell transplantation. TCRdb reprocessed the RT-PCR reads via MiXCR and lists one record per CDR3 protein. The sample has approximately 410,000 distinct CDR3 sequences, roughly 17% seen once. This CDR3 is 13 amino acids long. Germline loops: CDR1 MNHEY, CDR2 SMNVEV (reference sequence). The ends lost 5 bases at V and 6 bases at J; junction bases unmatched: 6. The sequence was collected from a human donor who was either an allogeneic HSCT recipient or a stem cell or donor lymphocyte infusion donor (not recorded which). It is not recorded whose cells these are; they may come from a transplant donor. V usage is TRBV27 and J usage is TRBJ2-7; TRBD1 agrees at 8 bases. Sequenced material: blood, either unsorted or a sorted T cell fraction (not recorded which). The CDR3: CASSGTGAAEQYF. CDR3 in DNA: TGTGCCAGCAGTGGGACAGGAGCCGCCGAGCAGTACTTC.